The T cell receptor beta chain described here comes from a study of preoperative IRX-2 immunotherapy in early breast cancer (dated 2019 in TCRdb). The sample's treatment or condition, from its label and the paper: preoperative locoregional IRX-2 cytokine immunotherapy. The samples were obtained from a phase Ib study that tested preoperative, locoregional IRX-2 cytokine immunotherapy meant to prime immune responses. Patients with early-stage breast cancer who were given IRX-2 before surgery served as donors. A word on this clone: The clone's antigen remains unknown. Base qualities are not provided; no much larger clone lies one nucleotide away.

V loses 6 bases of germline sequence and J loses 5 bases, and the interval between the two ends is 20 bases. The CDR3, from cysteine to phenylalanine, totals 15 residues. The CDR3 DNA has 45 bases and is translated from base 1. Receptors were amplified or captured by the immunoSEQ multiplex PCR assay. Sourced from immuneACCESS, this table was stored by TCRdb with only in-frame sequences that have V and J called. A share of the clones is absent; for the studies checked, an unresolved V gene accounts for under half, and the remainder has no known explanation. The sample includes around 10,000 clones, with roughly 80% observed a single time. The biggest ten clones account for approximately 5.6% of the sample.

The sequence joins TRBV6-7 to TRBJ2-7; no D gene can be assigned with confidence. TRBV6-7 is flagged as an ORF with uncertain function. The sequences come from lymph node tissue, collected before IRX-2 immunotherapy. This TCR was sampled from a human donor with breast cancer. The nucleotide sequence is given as TGTGCCAGCAGGGATTTGGGCCCGACCCGCAACGAGCAGTACTTC. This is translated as CASRDLGPTRNEQYF.